This paragraph reports one T cell receptor beta chain. This clonotype was observed a handful of times. The target of this receptor is not known. Per-base qualities were not stored, and no clone one base away is much larger. Ficoll-Paque density gradient centrifugation was used to isolate PBMCs. The entry originates in a study of T-cell memory formation after mild COVID-19 (dated by TCRdb to the early 2020s). For the wider study: TCR sequence clusters from the two donors were found to be largely donor specific. Longitudinal TCRalpha and TCRbeta repertoire sequencing tracked T-cell clones expanding and contracting after mild COVID-19 in a couple of donors. Two young, previously healthy adult volunteers, one female and one male, were included in the cohort.

The data were produced on an Illumina NovaSeq 6000. TCRalpha and TCRbeta cDNA libraries were constructed by 5'RACE with constant-segment primers, with sample barcodes and unique molecular identifiers being introduced. RNA was extracted from every sample with Trizol reagent. Libraries were amplified in two PCR steps, with a second sample barcode and Illumina TruSeq adapters added in the second step. Libraries were sequenced on an Illumina NovaSeq with 2 x 150 bp paired-end reads. The authors processed their data as follows. Demultiplexing of reads and collapsing into UMI-guided consensus sequences were performed with migec v1.2.7. Using mixcr v2.1.11, UMI consensuses were aligned to TRA and TRB V and J templates and then assembled into clonotypes. A clonotype was counted as expanded or contracted only when both edgeR and NoisET called the clonotype significant, with the noise models trained on biological replicates. For edgeR calls, the thresholds were a false discovery rate-adjusted p below 0.01 and a log2 fold-change of 1. As an exploratory analysis of dynamics, max-normalized trajectories of the 1000 most abundant clonotypes were examined by PCA with hierarchical clustering. Each responding clone was given a CD4 or CD8 phenotype based on the CD4+ and CD8+ repertoires, which had been sequenced separately. The public reads were reanalyzed by TCRdb: fastp trimming at Q25, MiXCR alignment, in-frame beta chains only. Duplicate CDR3 protein sequences are folded into a single record with the most common DNA and genes. The V and J calls, along with clone size, are taken from TCRdb and not from the paper's own processing. Recorded for this sample are hundreds of thousands of distinct CDR3 sequences; approximately 20% of them occurred a single time. Around 21% of the sample is held by the ten biggest clonotypes.

Results and caveats for the whole study, not just this receptor: From day 15 to 85, contracting clones showed balanced CD4/CD8 phenotypes, whereas a second wave of clones that expanded from day 15 to 37 leaned towards CD4+. Contracting CD4+ clones were located mainly in the CM and EM memory subsets, whereas CD8+ clones were found to be enriched in EMRA. Whether the second-wave clones peaking on day 37 were SARS-CoV-2 specific was not confirmed. The study included only two mild cases, and larger cohorts that include severe cases with pre-infection samples were judged to be necessary. Some responding clones were detected in pre-infection memory, suggesting pre-existing cross-reactive memory T cells joined the SARS-CoV-2 response.

Measured from the cysteine to the phenylalanine, the CDR3 is 11 residues long. The retained sequence is limited to the CDR3, 33 bases, with the frame set at the first base. The germline V gene specifies MNHEY as CDR1 and SVGEGT as CDR2. Trimming at the junction amounts to 8 bases on V and 5 bases on J, and the germline ends lie 6 bases apart. The sequence links TRBV6-2 or TRBV6-3 to TRBJ2-2; TRBD1 is possibly the D segment (5 matching bases). The source is a man in his late teens or twenties who had mild COVID-19 (a few samples of this study predate the infection). The sample titles of this study are shuffled in the database, so cell type and time point are left out; the donor was told from shared clones. Specimen: PBMCs or a T cell subset sorted from them (not recorded which). The CDR3 is CASHRTGELFF. The DNA reads TGTGCCAGCCACAGGACCGGGGAGCTGTTTTTT.